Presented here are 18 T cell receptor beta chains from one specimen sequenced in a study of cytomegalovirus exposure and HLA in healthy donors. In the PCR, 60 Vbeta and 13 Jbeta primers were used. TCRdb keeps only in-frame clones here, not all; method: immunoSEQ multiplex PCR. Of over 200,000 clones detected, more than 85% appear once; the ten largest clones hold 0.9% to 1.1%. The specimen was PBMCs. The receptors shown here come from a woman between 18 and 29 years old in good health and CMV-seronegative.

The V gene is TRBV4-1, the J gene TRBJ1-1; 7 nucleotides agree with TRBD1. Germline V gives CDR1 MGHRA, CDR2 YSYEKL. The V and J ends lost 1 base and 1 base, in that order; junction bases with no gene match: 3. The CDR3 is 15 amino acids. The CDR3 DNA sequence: TGCGCCAGCAGCCAAGGAGCAGGGGGGAACACTGAAGCTTTCTTT. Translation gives CASSQGAGGNTEAFF.

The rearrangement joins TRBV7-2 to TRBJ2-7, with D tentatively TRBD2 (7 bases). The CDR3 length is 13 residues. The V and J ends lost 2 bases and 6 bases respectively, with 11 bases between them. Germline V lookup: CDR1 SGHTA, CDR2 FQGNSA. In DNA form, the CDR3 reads TGTGCCAGCAGCTTAAGGGAGGGGGGCGAGCAGTACTTC. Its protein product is CASSLREGGEQYF.

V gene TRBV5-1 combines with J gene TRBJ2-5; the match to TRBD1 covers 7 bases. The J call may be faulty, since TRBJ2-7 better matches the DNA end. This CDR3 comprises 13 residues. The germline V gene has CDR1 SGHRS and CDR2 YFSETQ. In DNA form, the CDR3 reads TGCGCCAGCAGTGGGCAGGGGGCCTACGAGCAGTACTTC. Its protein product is CASSGQGAYEQYF.

CDR3 bases: TGTGCCAGCAGCGTGGAGGGCAACACTGAAGCTTTCTTT. Translating it yields CASSVEGNTEAFF. V gene TRBV7-9 combines with J gene TRBJ1-1; D remains ambiguous. V shed 5 bases and J shed 2 bases, with 9 bases lying between them. This CDR3 is 13 amino acids long. Looked up from germline, CDR1 is SEHNR and CDR2 is FQNEAQ (reference sequence). Combining the CDR3 with reference TRBV7-9 and TRBJ1-1 gives the whole variable domain DTGVSQNPRHKITKRGQNVTFRCDPISEHNRLYWYRQTLGQGPEFLTYFQNEAQLEKSRLLSDRFSAERPKGSFSTLEIQRTEQGDSAMYLCASSVEGNTEAFFGQGTRLTVV.

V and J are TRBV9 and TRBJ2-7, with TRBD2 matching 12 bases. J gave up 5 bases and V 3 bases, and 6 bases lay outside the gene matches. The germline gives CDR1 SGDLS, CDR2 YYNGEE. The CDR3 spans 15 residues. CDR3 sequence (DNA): TGTGCCAGCAGCGCGACTAGCGGGAGAACGGACGAGCAGTACTTC. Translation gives CASSATSGRTDEQYF.

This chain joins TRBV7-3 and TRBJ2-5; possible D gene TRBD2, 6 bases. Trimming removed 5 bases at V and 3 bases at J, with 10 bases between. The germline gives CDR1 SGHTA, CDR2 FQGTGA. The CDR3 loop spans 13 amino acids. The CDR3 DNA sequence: TGTGCCAGCAGCACGGGCGGGGAAGAGACCCAGTACTTC. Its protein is CASSTGGEETQYF.

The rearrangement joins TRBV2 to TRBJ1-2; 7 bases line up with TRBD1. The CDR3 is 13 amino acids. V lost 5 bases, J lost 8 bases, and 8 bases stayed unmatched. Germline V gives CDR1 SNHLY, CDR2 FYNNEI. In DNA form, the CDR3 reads TGTGCCAGCAGTTTACAGGGGAGCTGGGGCTACACCTTC. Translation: CASSLQGSWGYTF.

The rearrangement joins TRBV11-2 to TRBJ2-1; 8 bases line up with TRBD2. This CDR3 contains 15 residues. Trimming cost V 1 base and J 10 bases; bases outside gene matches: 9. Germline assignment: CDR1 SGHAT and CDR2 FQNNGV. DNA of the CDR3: TGTGCCAGCAGCTTAGTTGGTAGCGGGATGACCGAGCAGTTCTTC. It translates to CASSLVGSGMTEQFF.

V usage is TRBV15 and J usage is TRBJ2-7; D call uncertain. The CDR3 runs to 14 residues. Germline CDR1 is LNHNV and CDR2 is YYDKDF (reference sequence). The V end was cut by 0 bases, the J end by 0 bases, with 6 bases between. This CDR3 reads CATSRDLPSYEQYF. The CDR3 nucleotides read TGTGCCACCAGCAGAGATCTACCCTCCTACGAGCAGTACTTC.

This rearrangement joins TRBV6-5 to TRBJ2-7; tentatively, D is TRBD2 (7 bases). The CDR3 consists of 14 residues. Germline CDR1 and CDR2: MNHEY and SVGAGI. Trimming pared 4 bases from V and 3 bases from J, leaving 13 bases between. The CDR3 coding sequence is TGTGCCAGCAGTTGGGGGGGGGCGGGCTACGAGCAGTACTTC. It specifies CASSWGGAGYEQYF.

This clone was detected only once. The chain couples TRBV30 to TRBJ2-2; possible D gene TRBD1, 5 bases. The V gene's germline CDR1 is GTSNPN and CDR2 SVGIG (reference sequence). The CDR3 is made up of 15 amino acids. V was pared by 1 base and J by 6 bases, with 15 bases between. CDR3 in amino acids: CAWSAQLTGAGELFF. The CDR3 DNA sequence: TGTGCCTGGAGTGCCCAGCTCACAGGCGCCGGGGAGCTGTTTTTT.

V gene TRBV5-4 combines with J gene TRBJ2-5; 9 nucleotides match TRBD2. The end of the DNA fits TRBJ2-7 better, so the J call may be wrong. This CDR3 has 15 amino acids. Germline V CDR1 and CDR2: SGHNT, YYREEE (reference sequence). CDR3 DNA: TGTGCCAGCAGCCCTCAGCGGGGGGCTATCTACGAGCAGTACTTC. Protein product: CASSPQRGAIYEQYF.

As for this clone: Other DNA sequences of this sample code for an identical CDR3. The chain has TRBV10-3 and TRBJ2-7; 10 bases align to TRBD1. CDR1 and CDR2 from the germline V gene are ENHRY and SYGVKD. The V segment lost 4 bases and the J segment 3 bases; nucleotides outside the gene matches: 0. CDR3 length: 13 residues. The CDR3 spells CAISGTGGYEQYF. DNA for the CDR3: TGTGCCATCAGTGGGACAGGGGGCTACGAGCAGTACTTC.

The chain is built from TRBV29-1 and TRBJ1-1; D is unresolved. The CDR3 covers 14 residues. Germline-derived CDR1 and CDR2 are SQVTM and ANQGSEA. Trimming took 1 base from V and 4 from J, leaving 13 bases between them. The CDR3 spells CSVEVQVLVTEAFF. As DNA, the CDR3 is TGCAGCGTTGAAGTCCAGGTTTTGGTCACTGAAGCTTTCTTT.

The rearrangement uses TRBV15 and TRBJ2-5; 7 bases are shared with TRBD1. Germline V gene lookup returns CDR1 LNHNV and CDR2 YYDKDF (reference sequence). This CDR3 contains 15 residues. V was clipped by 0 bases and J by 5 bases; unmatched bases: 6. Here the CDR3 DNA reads TGTGCCACCAGCAGAGACACGACAGGGCGGGAGACCCAGTACTTC. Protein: CATSRDTTGRETQYF.

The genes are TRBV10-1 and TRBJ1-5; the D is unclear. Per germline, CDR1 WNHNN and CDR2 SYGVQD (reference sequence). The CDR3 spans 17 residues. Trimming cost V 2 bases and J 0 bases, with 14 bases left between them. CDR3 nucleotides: TGCGCCAGCAGTGAGGCGGGGTGTAGGGATAGCAATCAGCCCCAGCATTTT. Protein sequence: CASSEAGCRDSNQPQHF.

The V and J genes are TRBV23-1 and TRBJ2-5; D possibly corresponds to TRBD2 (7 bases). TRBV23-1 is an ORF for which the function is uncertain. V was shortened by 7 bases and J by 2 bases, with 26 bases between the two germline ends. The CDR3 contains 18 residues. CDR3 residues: CASTRPYIWGGPQETQYF. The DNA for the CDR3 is TGCGCCAGCACAAGGCCCTATATCTGGGGGGGGCCTCAAGAGACCCAGTACTTC.

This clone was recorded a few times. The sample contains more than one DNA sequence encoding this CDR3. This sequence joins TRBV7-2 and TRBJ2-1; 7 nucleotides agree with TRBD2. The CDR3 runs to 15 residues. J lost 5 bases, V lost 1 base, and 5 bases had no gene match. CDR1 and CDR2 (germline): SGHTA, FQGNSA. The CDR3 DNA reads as TGTGCCAGCAGCTTAGGACTAGCAGGGAACAATGAGCAGTTCTTC. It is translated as CASSLGLAGNNEQFF.